The 29 T cell receptor beta chains reported below all come from one sample, sequenced in a study of T cells expressing NK-cell markers. For each CDR3 protein, TCRdb gives one entry from its re-call of the 5' RACE reads, without DNA. The sample table sets out about 460,000 distinct CDR3 sequences. Sequencing was carried out using blood T cells: a sorted CD56 or NKG2C T cell subset, CD4+ or CD8+ T cells, or bulk PBMC T cells (not recorded which). The receptors originated from a woman between 45 and 65 years old in good health.

The CDR3 reads CAIKDRENSPLHF. The chain recombines TRBV10-3 with TRBJ1-6; absent DNA, TCRdb's TRBD1 call cannot be checked. CDR3 length: 13 amino acids. Germline V gene data show CDR1 as ENHRY and CDR2 as SYGVKD.

The chain combines TRBV20-1 with TRBJ1-3; the TCRdb D gene call, TRBD1, has no DNA to confirm it. The CDR3 length is 16 residues. Germline V gene data show CDR1 as DFQATT and CDR2 as SNEGSKA (reference sequence). CDR3 region: CSARDHLPGGGNTIYF.

This rearrangement joins TRBV14 to TRBJ2-5; no DNA is available, so the TRBD1 call from TCRdb remains unchecked. The length of the CDR3 is 15 residues. CDR1 and CDR2 from the germline V gene are SGHDN and FVKESK. CDR3 sequence: CASSWGQLQQETQYF.

The chain employs TRBV10-1 and TRBJ1-2; TCRdb designates TRBD1, a call that cannot be tested without DNA. CDR1 is WNHNN and CDR2 is SYGVQD in the germline V gene (reference sequence). The CDR3 covers 16 residues. The CDR3 sequence is CASSESSTQVLYGYTF.

The chain carries TRBV5-1 and TRBJ2-1; no DNA is available, so the TRBD2 call from TCRdb remains unchecked. Looked up from germline, CDR1 is SGHRS and CDR2 is YFSETQ. This CDR3 comprises 14 residues. The CDR3 loop is CASSGGTWGNEQFF.

The chain links TRBV4-1 to TRBJ2-6. The germline gives CDR1 MGHRA, CDR2 YSYEKL. The CDR3 has 15 amino acids. The CDR3 loop is CASSQGQTGANVLTF.

This chain joins TRBV24-1 and TRBJ2-3; TCRdb names TRBD2, which stays unverified in the absence of DNA. CDR1 KGHDR and CDR2 SFDVKD come from the germline V gene. This CDR3 spans 17 amino acids. The CDR3 region is CATSDPTGTEETDTQYF.

The V and J genes are TRBV9 and TRBJ2-7. CDR1 is SGDLS and CDR2 is YYNGEE in the germline V gene. The CDR3 loop spans 13 amino acids. The CDR3 protein is CASSVGVANEQYF. The full variable domain, its missing parts supplied by reference TRBV9 and TRBJ2-7, is DSGVTQTPKHLITATGQRVTLRCSPRSGDLSVYWYQQSLDQGLQFLIQYYNGEERAKGNILERFSAQQFPDLHSELNLSSLELGDSALYFCASSVGVANEQYFGPGTRLTVT.

The chain has TRBV7-8 and TRBJ2-7. This CDR3 is 12 amino acids long. The germline V gene encodes CDR1 SGHVS and CDR2 FQNEAQ. CDR3 protein: CASSHRAYEQYF.

The rearrangement uses TRBV12-3 or TRBV12-4 and TRBJ2-1; no DNA is available, so the TRBD1 call from TCRdb remains unchecked. The CDR3 loop spans 15 amino acids. The CDR3 sequence is CASSLGGRRNNEQFF.

The chain couples TRBV28 to TRBJ1-3. CDR1 MDHEN and CDR2 SYDVKM come from the germline V gene. The CDR3 runs to 15 residues. CDR3 residues: CASGIWELSGNTIYF.

This rearrangement joins TRBV12-3 or TRBV12-4 to TRBJ2-3; there is no DNA to check the TCRdb D call of TRBD2. CDR3 length: 15 residues. CDR3 amino acids: CASSLGGVGTDTQYF.

This chain uses TRBV7-7 with TRBJ2-3; there is no DNA to check the TCRdb D call of TRBD2. CDR1 is SSHAT, CDR2 FNYEAQ, per germline (reference sequence). CDR3 length equals 14 residues. The CDR3: CASSSAGRTDTQYF.

This chain connects TRBV12-3 or TRBV12-4 to TRBJ1-2; TCRdb indicates TRBD1, and absent DNA this call remains unverified. This CDR3 is 12 amino acids long. This CDR3 is CASSTTLRGYTF.

This sequence joins TRBV5-1 and TRBJ2-7; TCRdb picks TRBD2, but there is no DNA to check that call. The CDR3 has 14 amino acids. CDR1 SGHRS and CDR2 YFSETQ come from the germline V gene. CDR3 protein: CASSLEGLTYEQYF. Combining the CDR3 with reference TRBV5-1 and TRBJ2-7 gives the whole variable domain KAGVTQTPRYLIKTRGQQVTLSCSPISGHRSVSWYQQTPGQGLQFLFEYFSETQRNKGNFPGRFSGRQFSNSRSEMNVSTLELGDSALYLCASSLEGLTYEQYFGPGTRLTVT.

This chain uses TRBV29-1 with TRBJ1-5. There are 13 residues in the CDR3. Per the germline V gene, CDR1 is SQVTM and CDR2 is ANQGSEA. CDR3 region: CSVRTYGDQPQHF.

The gene calls are TRBV3-1 and TRBJ2-1; TCRdb's D call of TRBD2 is untestable without DNA. CDR1 is LGHDT and CDR2 is YNNKEL in the germline V gene (reference sequence). There are 16 residues in the CDR3. The CDR3 is CASSQGLLAGHNEQFF.

V usage is TRBV7-9 and J usage is TRBJ2-5. CDR1 and CDR2 (germline): SEHNR, FQNEAQ (reference sequence). The CDR3 is 14 residues long. The CDR3 loop reads CASSAGQRQETQYF.

This chain links TRBV3-1 with TRBJ1-6; TCRdb's D gene call, TRBD1, goes unchecked for lack of DNA. Germline-derived CDR1 and CDR2 are LGHDT and YNNKEL (reference sequence). CDR3 length: 15 residues. This CDR3 reads CASSRDRGKYSPLHF.

This sequence joins TRBV10-2 and TRBJ1-1. The CDR3 spans 13 residues. The V gene's germline CDR1 is WSHSY and CDR2 SAAADI. CDR3 sequence: CASSDSAASNGFF.

The V and J genes are TRBV12-3 or TRBV12-4 and TRBJ2-7; the TCRdb call, TRBD1, lacks DNA for checking. The CDR3 runs 15 residues. The CDR3 spells CASSFSGVGSYEQYF.

This sequence joins TRBV12-3 or TRBV12-4 and TRBJ1-1; TCRdb names TRBD1, which stays unverified in the absence of DNA. The CDR3 loop spans 15 amino acids. The CDR3: CASTDDRRLNTEAFF.

The chain carries TRBV29-1 and TRBJ2-7; TCRdb's D gene call, TRBD2, goes unchecked for lack of DNA. Germline CDR1 reads SQVTM; CDR2 reads ANQGSEA. The CDR3 is made up of 15 amino acids. CDR3: CSVVKLAGIVYEQYF.

The CDR3 loop reads CASSLKISSGRGYNEQFF. V usage is TRBV4-2 and J usage is TRBJ2-1; TCRdb's assignment of TRBD2 cannot be checked, as there is no DNA. Germline CDR1 and CDR2: LGHNA and YNFKEQ. The CDR3 is made up of 18 amino acids.

The chain couples TRBV20-1 to TRBJ2-3; TCRdb picks TRBD2, but there is no DNA to check that call. The CDR3 has 15 residues. Germline V gene sequence: CDR1 DFQATT, CDR2 SNEGSKA (reference sequence). This CDR3 reads CSARDQKRFTDTQYF.

J is TRBJ1-1 and V is TRBV10-2. The CDR3 is 12 amino acids. The germline V gene encodes CDR1 WSHSY and CDR2 SAAADI. CDR3 residues: CASSDVGFGAFF.

The V call is TRBV3-1, the J call TRBJ1-5. Germline values: CDR1 LGHDT, CDR2 YNNKEL (reference sequence). This CDR3 has 13 amino acids. The CDR3 here is CASSPGVGQPQHF.

The CDR3 sequence is CASSVSGQENTEAFF. The chain carries TRBV9 and TRBJ1-1; checking the TCRdb D call of TRBD1 is not possible without DNA. Germline V CDR1 and CDR2: SGDLS, YYNGEE. This CDR3 is built from 15 residues.

The chain recombines TRBV5-1 with TRBJ2-5; without DNA, the TCRdb call of TRBD2 cannot be checked. Per germline, CDR1 SGHRS and CDR2 YFSETQ. CDR3 length: 16 residues. The CDR3: CASSPEGRTRARTQYF.